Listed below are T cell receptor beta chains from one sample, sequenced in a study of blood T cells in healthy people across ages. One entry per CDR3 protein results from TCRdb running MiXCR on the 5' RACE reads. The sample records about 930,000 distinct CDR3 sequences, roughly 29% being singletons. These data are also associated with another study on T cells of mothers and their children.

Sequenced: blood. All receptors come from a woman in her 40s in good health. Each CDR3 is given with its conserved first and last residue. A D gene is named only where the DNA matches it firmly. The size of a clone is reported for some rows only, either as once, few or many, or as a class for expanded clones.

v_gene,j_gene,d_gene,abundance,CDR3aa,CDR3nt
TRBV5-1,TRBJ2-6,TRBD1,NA,CACSYGTGNSGANVLTF,TGCGCCTGCAGCTACGGGACAGGGAACTCTGGGGCCAACGTCCTGACTTTC
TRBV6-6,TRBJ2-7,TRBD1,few,CASRFSTGYGEQYF,TGTGCCAGCAGATTCTCGACAGGGTATGGCGAGCAGTACTTC
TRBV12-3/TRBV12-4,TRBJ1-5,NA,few,CASSTVPNQPQHF,TGTGCCAGCAGTACAGTTCCCAATCAGCCCCAGCATTTT
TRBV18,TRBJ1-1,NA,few,CASSHLGSEAFF,TGTGCCAGCTCACACCTTGGGAGTGAAGCTTTCTTT
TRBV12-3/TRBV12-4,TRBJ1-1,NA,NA,CASSFKRDTEAFF,TGTGCCAGCAGTTTTAAGAGGGACACTGAAGCTTTCTTT
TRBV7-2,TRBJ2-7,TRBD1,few,CASSFGTGGGREQYF,TGTGCCAGCAGCTTTGGGACAGGGGGCGGGAGGGAGCAGTACTTC
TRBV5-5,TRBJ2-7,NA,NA,CASSFGTSHEQYF,TGTGCCAGCAGCTTCGGGACCTCCCACGAGCAGTACTTC
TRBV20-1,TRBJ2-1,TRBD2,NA,CSANLAGGYNEQFF,TGCAGTGCCAATCTAGCGGGGGGTTACAATGAGCAGTTCTTC
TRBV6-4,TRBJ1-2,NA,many,CASRTTREGYTF,TGTGCCAGCAGGACGACAAGGGAAGGCTACACCTTC
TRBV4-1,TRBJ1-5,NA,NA,CASSQDGRGGQPQHF,TGCGCCAGCAGCCAAGATGGCAGGGGAGGTCAGCCCCAGCATTTT
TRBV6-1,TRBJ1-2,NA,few,CASSDRDVRSYGYTF,TGTGCCAGCAGTGATAGGGACGTCAGATCCTATGGCTACACCTTC